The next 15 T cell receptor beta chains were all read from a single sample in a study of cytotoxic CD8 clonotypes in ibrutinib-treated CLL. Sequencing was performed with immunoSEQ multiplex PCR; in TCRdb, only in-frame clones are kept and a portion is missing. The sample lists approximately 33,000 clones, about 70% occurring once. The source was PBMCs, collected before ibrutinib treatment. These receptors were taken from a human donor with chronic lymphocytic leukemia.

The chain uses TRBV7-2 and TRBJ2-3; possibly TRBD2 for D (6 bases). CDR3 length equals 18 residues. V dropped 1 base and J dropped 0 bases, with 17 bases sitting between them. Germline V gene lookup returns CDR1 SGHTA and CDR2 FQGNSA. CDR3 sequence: CASSLDPWLAPSTDTQYF. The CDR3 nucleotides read TGTGCCAGCAGCTTAGATCCCTGGCTAGCGCCGAGCACAGATACGCAGTATTTT. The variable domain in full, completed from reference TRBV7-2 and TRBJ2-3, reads GAGVSQSPSNKVTEKGKDVELRCDPISGHTALYWYRQSLGQGLEFLIYFQGNSAPDKSGLPSDRFSAERTGGSVSTLTIQRTQQEDSAVYLCASSLDPWLAPSTDTQYFGPGTRLTVL.

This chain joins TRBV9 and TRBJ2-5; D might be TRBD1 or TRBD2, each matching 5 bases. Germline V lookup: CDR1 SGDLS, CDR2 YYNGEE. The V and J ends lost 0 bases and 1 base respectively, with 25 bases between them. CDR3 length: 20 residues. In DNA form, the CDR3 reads TGTGCCAGCAGCGTAGACCCCTCTAGGTCGGGGCGGAGAGCCCAAGAGACCCAGTACTTC. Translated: CASSVDPSRSGRRAQETQYF.

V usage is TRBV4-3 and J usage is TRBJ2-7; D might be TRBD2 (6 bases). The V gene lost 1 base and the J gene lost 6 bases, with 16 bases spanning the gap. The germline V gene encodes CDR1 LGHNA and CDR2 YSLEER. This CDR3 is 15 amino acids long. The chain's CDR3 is CASSQAIFSGSEQYF. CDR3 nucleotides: TGCGCCAGCAGCCAAGCGATATTTTCCGGGAGCGAGCAGTACTTC.

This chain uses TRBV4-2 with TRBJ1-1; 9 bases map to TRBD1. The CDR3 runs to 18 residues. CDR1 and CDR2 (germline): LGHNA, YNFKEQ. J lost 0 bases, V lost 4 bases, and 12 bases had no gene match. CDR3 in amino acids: CASSPQGGQGFVNTEAFF. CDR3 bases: TGTGCCAGCAGCCCTCAAGGGGGACAGGGATTTGTGAACACTGAAGCTTTCTTT.

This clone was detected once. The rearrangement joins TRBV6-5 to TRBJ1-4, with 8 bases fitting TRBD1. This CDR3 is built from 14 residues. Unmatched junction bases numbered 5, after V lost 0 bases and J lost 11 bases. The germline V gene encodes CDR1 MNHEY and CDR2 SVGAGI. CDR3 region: CASSYSGQVVKLFF. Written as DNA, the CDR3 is TGTGCCAGCAGTTACTCGGGACAGGTTGTGAAACTGTTTTTT.

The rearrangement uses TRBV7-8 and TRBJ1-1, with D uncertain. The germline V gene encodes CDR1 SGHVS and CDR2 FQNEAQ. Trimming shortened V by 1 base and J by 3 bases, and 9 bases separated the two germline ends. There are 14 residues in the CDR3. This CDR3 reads CASSLGGSYTEAFF. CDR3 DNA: TGTGCCAGCAGCTTAGGTGGCAGTTACACTGAAGCTTTCTTT.

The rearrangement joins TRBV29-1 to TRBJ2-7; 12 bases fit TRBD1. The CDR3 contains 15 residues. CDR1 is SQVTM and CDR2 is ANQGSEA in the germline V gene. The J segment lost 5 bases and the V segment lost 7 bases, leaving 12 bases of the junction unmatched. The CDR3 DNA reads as TGCAGCGCCGATACCGGGACAGGGGGCGGGAACGAGCAGTACTTC. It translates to CSADTGTGGGNEQYF.

This CDR3 reads CASSVAPLAGGVTDTQYF. CDR3 bases: TGTGCCAGCAGCGTAGCTCCGCTAGCGGGAGGGGTCACAGATACGCAGTATTTT. The chain has TRBV9 and TRBJ2-3; 12 nucleotides line up with TRBD2. With V trimmed by 0 bases and J by 2 bases, 7 bases remained unmatched. Looked up from germline, CDR1 is SGDLS and CDR2 is YYNGEE. The CDR3 length is 18 residues.

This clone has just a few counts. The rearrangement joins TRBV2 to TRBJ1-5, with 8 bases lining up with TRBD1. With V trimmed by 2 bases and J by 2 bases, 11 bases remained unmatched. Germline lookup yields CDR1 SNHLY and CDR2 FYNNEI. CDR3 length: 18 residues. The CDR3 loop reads CASSETSPDRAGNQPQHF. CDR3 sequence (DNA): TGTGCCAGCAGTGAAACCTCGCCGGACAGGGCTGGCAATCAGCCCCAGCATTTT.

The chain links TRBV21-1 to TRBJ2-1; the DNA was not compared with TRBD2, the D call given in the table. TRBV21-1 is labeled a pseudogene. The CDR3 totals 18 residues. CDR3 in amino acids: CASSKRGWAGAGYNEQFF. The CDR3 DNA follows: TGTGCCAGCAGCAAAAGGGGCTGGGCGGGAGCAGGTTACAATGAGCAGTTCTTC.

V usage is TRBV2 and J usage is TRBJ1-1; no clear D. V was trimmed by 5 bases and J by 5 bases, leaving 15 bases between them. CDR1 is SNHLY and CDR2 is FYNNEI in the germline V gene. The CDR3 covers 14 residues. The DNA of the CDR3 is TGTGCCAGCAGTACTACCGGAATGGGGACTGAAGCTTTCTTT. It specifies CASSTTGMGTEAFF.

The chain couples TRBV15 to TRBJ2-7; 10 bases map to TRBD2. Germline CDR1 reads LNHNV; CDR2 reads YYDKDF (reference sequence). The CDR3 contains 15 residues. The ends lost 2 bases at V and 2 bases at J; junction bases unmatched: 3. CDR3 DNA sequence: TGTGCCACCAGCAGAACTGGACTAGCGGCCTACGAGCAGTACTTC. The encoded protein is CATSRTGLAAYEQYF.

The CDR3 sequence is CASRSGGADTGELFF. For the CDR3, the DNA is TGTGCCAGCAGATCAGGGGGCGCGGACACCGGGGAGCTGTTTTTT. The chain employs TRBV28 and TRBJ2-2, with 8 bases that match TRBD1. Germline-derived CDR1 and CDR2 are MDHEN and SYDVKM. The trim removed 6 bases at V and 3 bases at J, leaving 6 bases unmatched. This CDR3 is 15 amino acids long.

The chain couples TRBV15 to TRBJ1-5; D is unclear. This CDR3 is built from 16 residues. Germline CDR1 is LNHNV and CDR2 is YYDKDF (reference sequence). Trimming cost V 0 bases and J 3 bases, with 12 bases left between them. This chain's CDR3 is CATSRELAIVNQPQHF. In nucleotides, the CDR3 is TGTGCCACCAGCAGAGAGTTGGCGATAGTCAATCAGCCCCAGCATTTT.

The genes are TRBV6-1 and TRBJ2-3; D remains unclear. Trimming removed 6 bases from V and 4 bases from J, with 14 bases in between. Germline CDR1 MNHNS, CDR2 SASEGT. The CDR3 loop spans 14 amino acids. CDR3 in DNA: TGTGCCAGCAGAGAACTTAGCACCTCAGATACGCAGTATTTT. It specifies CASRELSTSDTQYF.